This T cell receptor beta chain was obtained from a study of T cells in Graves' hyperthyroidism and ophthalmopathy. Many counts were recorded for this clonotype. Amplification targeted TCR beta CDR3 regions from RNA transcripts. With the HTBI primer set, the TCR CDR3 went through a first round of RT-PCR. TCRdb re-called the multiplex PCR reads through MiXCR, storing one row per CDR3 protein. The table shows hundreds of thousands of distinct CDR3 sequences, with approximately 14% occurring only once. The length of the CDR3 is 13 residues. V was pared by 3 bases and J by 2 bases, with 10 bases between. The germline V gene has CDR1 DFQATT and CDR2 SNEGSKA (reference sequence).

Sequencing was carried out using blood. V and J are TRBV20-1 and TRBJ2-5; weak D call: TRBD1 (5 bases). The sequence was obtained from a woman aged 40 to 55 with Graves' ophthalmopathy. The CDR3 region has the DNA TGCAGTGCTAGTAGGGGAAGTCAAGAGACCCAGTACTTC. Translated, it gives CSASRGSQETQYF.